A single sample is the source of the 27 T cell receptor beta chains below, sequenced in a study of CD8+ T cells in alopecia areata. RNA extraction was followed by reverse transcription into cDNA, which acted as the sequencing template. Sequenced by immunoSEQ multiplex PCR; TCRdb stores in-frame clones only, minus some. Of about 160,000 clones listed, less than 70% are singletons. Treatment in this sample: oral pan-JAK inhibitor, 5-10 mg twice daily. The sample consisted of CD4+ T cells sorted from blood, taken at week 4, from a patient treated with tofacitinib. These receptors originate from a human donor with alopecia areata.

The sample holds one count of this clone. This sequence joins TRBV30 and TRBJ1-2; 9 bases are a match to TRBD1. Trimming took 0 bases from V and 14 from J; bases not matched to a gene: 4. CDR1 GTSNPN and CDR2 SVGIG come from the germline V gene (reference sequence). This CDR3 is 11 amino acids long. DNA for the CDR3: TGTGCCTGGAGTGTAAGGGACAGGGCGACCTTC. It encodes CAWSVRDRATF.

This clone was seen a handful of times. As DNA, the CDR3 is TGTGCCAGTAGTATAGGTCACCAACAGTCCCAGTACTTC. As protein: CASSIGHQQSQYF. The chain carries TRBV19 and TRBJ2-5, with D unclear. The germline gives CDR1 LNHDA, CDR2 SQIVND (reference sequence). Between the trimmed V and J ends, which lost 1 base and 9 bases, there was a span of 12 bases. The length of the CDR3 is 13 residues.

The CDR3 sequence: CASSSGRDRLPYEQYF. In DNA form, the CDR3 reads TGTGCCAGCAGCTCCGGCCGGGACAGGCTTCCCTACGAGCAGTACTTC. The genes are TRBV7-8 and TRBJ2-7, with TRBD1 matching 8 bases. V gave up 4 bases and J gave up 2 bases; unmatched junction bases: 10. Germline lookup yields CDR1 SGHVS and CDR2 FQNEAQ. This CDR3 has 16 residues.

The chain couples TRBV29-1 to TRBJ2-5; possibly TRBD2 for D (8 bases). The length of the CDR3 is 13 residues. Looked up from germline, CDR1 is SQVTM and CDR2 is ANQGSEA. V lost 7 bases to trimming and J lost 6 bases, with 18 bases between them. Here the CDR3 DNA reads TGCAGCGCTAGGACAGGCGGGGGGCAGACCCAGTACTTC. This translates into CSARTGGGQTQYF.

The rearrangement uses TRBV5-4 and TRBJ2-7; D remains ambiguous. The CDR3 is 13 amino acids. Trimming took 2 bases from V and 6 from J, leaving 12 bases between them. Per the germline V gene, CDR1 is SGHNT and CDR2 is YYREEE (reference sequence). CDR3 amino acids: CASSFTGTPEQYF. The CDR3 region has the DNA TGTGCCAGCAGCTTTACTGGCACTCCCGAGCAGTACTTC.

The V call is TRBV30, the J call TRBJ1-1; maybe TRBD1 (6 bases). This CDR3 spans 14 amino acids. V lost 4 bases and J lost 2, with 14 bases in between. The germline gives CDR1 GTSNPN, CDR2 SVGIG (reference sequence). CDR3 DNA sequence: TGTGCCTGGACCCAGGGGTTGAGAAACACTGAAGCTTTCTTT. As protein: CAWTQGLRNTEAFF.

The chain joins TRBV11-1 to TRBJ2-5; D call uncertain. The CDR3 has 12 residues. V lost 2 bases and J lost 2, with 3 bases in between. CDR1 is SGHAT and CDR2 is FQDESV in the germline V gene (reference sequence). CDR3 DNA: TGTGCCAGCAGCTTAACTCAAGAGACCCAGTACTTC. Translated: CASSLTQETQYF.

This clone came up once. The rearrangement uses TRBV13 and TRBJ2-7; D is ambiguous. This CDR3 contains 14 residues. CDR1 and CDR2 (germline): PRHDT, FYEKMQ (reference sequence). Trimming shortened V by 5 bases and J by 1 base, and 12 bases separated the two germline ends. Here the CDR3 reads CASSPLRRSYEQYF. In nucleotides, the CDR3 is TGTGCCAGCAGCCCGCTTAGGAGATCCTACGAGCAGTACTTC.

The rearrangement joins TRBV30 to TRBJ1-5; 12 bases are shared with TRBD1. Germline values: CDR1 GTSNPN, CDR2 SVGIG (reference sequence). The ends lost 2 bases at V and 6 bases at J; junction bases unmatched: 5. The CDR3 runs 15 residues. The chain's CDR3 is CAWSTGQGASQPQHF. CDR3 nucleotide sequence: TGTGCCTGGAGTACGGGACAGGGGGCGAGTCAGCCCCAGCATTTT. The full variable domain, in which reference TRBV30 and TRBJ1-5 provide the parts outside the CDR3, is SQTIHQWPATLVQPVGSPLSLECTVEGTSNPNLYWYRQAAGRGLQLLFYSVGIGQISSEVPQNLSASRPQDRQFILSSKKLLLSDSGFYLCAWSTGQGASQPQHFGDGTRLSIL.

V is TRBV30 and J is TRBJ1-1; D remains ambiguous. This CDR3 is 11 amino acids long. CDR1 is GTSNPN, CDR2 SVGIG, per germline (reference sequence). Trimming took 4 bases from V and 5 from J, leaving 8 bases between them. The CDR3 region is CAWNRGTEAFF. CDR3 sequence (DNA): TGTGCCTGGAATAGAGGGACTGAAGCTTTCTTT.

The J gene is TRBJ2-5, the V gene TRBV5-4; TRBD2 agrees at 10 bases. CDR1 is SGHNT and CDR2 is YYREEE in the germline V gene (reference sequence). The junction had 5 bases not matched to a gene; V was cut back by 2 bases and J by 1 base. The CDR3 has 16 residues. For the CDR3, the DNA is TGTGCCAGCAGCTTTCCTCTAGCGGGGGCCCAAGAGACCCAGTACTTC. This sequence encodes CASSFPLAGAQETQYF.

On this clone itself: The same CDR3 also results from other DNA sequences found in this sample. The CDR3 reads CSVEAGGYEQYF. The CDR3 DNA follows: TGCAGCGTTGAAGCAGGGGGCTACGAGCAGTACTTC. V and J are TRBV29-1 and TRBJ2-7; 7 nucleotides line up with TRBD1. The CDR3 is 12 residues long. The V segment lost 1 base and the J segment 3 bases; nucleotides outside the gene matches: 0. Per germline, CDR1 SQVTM and CDR2 ANQGSEA.

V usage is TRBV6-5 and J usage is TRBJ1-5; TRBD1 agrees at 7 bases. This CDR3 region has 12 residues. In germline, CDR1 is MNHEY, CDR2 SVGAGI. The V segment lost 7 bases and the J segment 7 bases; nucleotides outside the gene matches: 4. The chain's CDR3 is CASKQGDQPQHF. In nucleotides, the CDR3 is TGTGCCAGCAAGCAGGGGGACCAGCCCCAGCATTTT.

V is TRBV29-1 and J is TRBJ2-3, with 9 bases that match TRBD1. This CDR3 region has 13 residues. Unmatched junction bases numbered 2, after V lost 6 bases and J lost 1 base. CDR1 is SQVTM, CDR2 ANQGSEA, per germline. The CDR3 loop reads CSVWTGGTDTQYF. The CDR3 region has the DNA TGCAGCGTCTGGACAGGGGGCACAGATACGCAGTATTTT.

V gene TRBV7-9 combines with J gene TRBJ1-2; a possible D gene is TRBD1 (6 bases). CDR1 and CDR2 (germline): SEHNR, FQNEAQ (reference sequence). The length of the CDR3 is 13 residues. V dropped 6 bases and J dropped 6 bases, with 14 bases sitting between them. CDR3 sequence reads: CASSGRGRNGYTF. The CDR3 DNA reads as TGTGCCAGCAGTGGCAGGGGAAGGAATGGCTACACCTTC.

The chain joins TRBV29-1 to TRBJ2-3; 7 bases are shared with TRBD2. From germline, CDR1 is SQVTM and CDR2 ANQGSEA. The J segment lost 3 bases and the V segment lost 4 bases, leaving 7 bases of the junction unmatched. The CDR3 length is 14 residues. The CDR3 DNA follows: TGCAGCGTTGGGGGGGGTTCCTTTACAGATACGCAGTATTTT. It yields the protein CSVGGGSFTDTQYF.

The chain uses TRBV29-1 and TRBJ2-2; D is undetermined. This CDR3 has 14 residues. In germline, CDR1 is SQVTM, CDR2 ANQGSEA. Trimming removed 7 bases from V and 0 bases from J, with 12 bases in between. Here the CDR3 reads CSGARGANTGELFF. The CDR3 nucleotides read TGCAGCGGGGCACGCGGCGCGAACACCGGGGAGCTGTTTTTT.

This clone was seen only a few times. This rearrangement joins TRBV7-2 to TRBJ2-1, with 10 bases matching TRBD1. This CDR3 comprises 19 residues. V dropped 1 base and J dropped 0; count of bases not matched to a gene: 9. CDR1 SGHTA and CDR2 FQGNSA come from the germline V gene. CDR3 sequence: CASSLVGTGVPSSYNEQFF. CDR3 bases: TGTGCCAGCAGCTTAGTAGGGACAGGGGTTCCGAGCTCCTACAATGAGCAGTTCTTC.

Here the CDR3 reads CAISERTGETQYF. In DNA, the CDR3 is TGTGCCATCAGTGAAAGGACGGGAGAGACCCAGTACTTC. The chain has TRBV10-3 and TRBJ2-5; D not certain. The germline V gene encodes CDR1 ENHRY and CDR2 SYGVKD. V was shortened by 3 bases and J by 4 bases, with 9 bases between the two germline ends. This CDR3 is 13 amino acids long.

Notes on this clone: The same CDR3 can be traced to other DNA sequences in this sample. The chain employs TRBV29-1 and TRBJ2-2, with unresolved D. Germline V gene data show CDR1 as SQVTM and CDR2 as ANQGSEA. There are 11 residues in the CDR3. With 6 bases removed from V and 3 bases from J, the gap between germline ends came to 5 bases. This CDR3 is CSVRDTGELFF. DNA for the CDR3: TGCAGCGTCCGAGACACCGGGGAGCTGTTTTTT.

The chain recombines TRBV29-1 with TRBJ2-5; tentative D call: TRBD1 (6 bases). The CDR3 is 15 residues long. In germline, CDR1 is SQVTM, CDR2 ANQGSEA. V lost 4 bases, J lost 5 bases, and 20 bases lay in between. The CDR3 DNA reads TGCAGCGTTGTCCCCAGTGGCAATAGGGGGGAGACCCAGTACTTC. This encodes CSVVPSGNRGETQYF. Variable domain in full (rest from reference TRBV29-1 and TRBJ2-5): SAVISQKPSRDICQRGTSLTIQCQVDSQVTMMFWYRQQPGQSLTLIATANQGSEATYESGFVIDKFPISRPNLTFSTLTVSNMSPEDSSIYLCSVVPSGNRGETQYFGPGTRLLVL.

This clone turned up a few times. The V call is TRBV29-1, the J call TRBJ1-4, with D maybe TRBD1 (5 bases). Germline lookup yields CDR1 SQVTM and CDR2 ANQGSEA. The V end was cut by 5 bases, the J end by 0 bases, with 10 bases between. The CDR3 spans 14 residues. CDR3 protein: CSVLRGATNEKLFF. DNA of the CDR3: TGCAGCGTTCTGAGAGGGGCAACTAATGAAAAACTGTTTTTT.

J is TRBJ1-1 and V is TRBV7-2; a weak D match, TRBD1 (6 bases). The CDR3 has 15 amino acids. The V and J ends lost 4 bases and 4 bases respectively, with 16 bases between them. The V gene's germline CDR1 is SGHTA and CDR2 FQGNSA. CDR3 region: CASSSEGGGSTEAFF. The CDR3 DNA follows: TGTGCCAGCAGCTCCGAAGGGGGTGGGAGCACTGAAGCTTTCTTT.

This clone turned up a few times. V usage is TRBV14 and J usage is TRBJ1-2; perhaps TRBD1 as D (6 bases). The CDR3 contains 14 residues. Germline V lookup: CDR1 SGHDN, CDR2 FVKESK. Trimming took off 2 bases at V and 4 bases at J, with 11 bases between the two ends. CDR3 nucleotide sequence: TGTGCCAGCAGCCAATATGGGACACTCTATGGCTACACCTTC. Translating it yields CASSQYGTLYGYTF.

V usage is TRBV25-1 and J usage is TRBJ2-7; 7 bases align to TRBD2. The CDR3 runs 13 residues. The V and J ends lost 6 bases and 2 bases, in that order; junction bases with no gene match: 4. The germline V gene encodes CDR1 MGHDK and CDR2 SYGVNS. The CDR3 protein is CASSHSGAYEQYF. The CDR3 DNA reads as TGTGCCAGCAGCCACAGCGGGGCCTACGAGCAGTACTTC.

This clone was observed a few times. CDR3 coding DNA: TGTGCCAGCAGCGCGGGGCTGAGCACAGATACGCAGTATTTT. Amino acid sequence: CASSAGLSTDTQYF. This rearrangement joins TRBV4-2 to TRBJ2-3; TRBD2 is a possible D gene (6 bases). CDR3 length: 14 residues. Germline V CDR1 and CDR2: LGHNA, YNFKEQ. V dropped 5 bases and J dropped 0 bases, with 9 bases sitting between them.

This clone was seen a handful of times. The CDR3 region has the DNA TGTGCCAGCAGCCTAGGACAGGGCAACAATCAGCCCCAGCATTTT. It codes for CASSLGQGNNQPQHF. This chain joins TRBV7-2 and TRBJ1-5; 8 bases match TRBD1. The CDR3 is 15 amino acids. J was trimmed by 3 bases and V by 5 bases; bases with no gene match: 6. Germline V gene sequence: CDR1 SGHTA, CDR2 FQGNSA.